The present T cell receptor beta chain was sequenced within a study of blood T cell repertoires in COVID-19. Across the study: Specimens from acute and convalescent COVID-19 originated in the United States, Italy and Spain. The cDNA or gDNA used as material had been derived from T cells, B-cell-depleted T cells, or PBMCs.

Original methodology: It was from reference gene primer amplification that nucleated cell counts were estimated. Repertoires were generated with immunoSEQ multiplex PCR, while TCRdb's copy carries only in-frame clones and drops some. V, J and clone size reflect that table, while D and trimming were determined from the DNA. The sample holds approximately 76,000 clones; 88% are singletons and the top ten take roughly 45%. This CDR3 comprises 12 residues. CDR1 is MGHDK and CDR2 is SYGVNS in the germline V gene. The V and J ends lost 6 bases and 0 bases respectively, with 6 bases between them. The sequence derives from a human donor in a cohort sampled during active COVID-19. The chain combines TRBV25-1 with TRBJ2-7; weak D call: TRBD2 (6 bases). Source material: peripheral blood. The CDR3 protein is CASRGGSYEQYF. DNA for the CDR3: TGTGCCAGCAGGGGGGGCTCCTACGAGCAGTACTTC.